These 15 T cell receptor beta chains were all obtained from the same sample, sequenced in a study of post-analysis software for immune sequencing data (dated by TCRdb to the mid-2010s). Study-wide conclusions, independent of this receptor: Significantly higher frequencies in patients than in controls were found for roughly 5 TRBV segments, including TRBV5-6, TRBV5-1 and TRBV20-1.

These TCRs are of unknown antigen specificity. Library generation was performed with PCR. Sequencing took place on an Illumina HiSeq 2500. To reduce PCR and sequencing biases, unique molecular identifiers were built into the TCR beta cDNA libraries. The public reads were reprocessed in TCRdb via fastp at Q25 and MiXCR, keeping in-frame beta chains. All rows with the same CDR3 protein become a single entry with the most common DNA and genes. The sample contains roughly 800,000 distinct CDR3 sequences, 46% of them found a single time. The ten largest make up 4.9% of the sample. The sample taken for sequencing was blood. These receptors all come from a girl under 18 with multiple sclerosis.

The chain recombines TRBV27 with TRBJ2-1, with TRBD2 as a possible D gene (5 bases). TRBJ2-7 matches the DNA end more closely, so the J call is doubtful. The germline V gene has CDR1 MNHEY and CDR2 SMNVEV (reference sequence). CDR3 size: 14 residues. The CDR3 is CASSLIGVYNEQYF. The CDR3 nucleotides are TGTGCCAGCAGTTTAATCGGGGTTTACAATGAGCAGTACTTC.

This clonotype was observed once. The V call is TRBV28, the J call TRBJ1-2; D may be TRBD1 (5 bases). CDR1 MDHEN and CDR2 SYDVKM come from the germline V gene. This CDR3 region has 15 residues. V shed 7 bases and J shed 1 base, with 16 bases lying between them. This CDR3 is CASTYGTYLNYGYTF. The DNA of the CDR3 is TGTGCCAGCACTTACGGGACCTATCTTAACTATGGCTACACCTTC.

The sample holds a few counts of this clonotype. The chain links TRBV29-1 to TRBJ2-5, with D hard to call. Trimming left V 7 bases short and J 5 bases short, with 17 bases between. This CDR3 comprises 13 residues. Germline values: CDR1 SQVTM, CDR2 ANQGSEA. CDR3 sequence (DNA): TGCAGCGCCCCAGTGACGGTCGGGGAGACCCAGTACTTC. It specifies CSAPVTVGETQYF.

This clonotype has more than one count but fewer than ten. The J gene is TRBJ2-5, the V gene TRBV20-1; D remains ambiguous. CDR1 and CDR2 from the germline V gene are DFQATT and SNEGSKA (reference sequence). The CDR3 sequence is 15 residues long. Trimming removed 1 base from V and 3 bases from J, with 15 bases in between. The CDR3, as DNA: TGCAGTGCTAGAGGAACCAGGAGTATGGAAGAGACCCAGTACTTC. Its protein is CSARGTRSMEETQYF.

This sequence joins TRBV10-2 and TRBJ2-1; TRBD2 matches 14 bases. Germline V gene sequence: CDR1 WSHSY, CDR2 SAAADI. The CDR3 runs to 17 residues. V trimming: 5 bases; J trimming: 7 bases; junction bases outside the gene matches: 10. The CDR3 region is CASSPFGTSGGWNEQFF. CDR3 in DNA: TGCGCCAGCAGTCCATTCGGGACTAGCGGGGGTTGGAATGAGCAGTTCTTC.

This sequence joins TRBV7-2 and TRBJ2-1; D is possibly TRBD2 (6 bases). This CDR3 has 17 residues. V shed 0 bases and J shed 4 bases, with 16 bases lying between them. Germline V CDR1 and CDR2: SGHTA, FQGNSA. CDR3 sequence: CASSLAPGGIPYNEQFF. For the CDR3, the DNA is TGTGCCAGCAGCTTAGCACCGGGCGGGATACCTTACAATGAGCAGTTCTTC.

This clonotype was recorded a few times. The gene calls are TRBV21-1 and TRBJ2-5. The J call may be wrong; the DNA end is better matched by TRBJ2-7. TRBV21-1 is described as a pseudogene. The CDR3 sequence is 12 residues long. CDR3 in DNA: TGTGCCAGGATAAACTGGAGTTACGAGCAGTACTTC. The encoded protein is CARINWSYEQYF.

This clonotype was counted once. The chain couples TRBV9 to TRBJ2-5; possible D gene TRBD1, 6 bases. Per germline, CDR1 SGDLS and CDR2 YYNGEE. The V end lost 3 bases, the J end lost 2 bases, and 11 bases lay between the germline ends. The CDR3 consists of 14 residues. Here the CDR3 DNA reads TGTGCCAGCAGCGGAAGACAGGAACAAGAGACCCAGTACTTC. Protein: CASSGRQEQETQYF.

This clonotype was counted a few times. The chain couples TRBV29-1 to TRBJ2-7, with no clear D. V dropped 7 bases and J dropped 6 bases, with 19 bases sitting between them. The CDR3 contains 13 residues. CDR1 and CDR2 (germline): SQVTM, ANQGSEA. The CDR3 bases are TGCAGCGCCCGGGTCTCGGGCGCCTCCGAGCAGTACTTC. Translated: CSARVSGASEQYF.

This clonotype has more than one count but fewer than ten. This sequence joins TRBV12-3 or TRBV12-4 and TRBJ2-4; 7 nucleotides line up with TRBD1. The trim removed 5 bases at V and 3 bases at J, leaving 7 bases unmatched. The CDR3 has 15 residues. DNA of the CDR3: TGTGCCAGCAGTCGACAGGGTATGGGCAAAAACATTCAGTACTTC. Its protein product is CASSRQGMGKNIQYF.

In this sample, this clonotype turned up once. The J gene is TRBJ2-1, the V gene TRBV6-2 or TRBV6-3; TRBD2 might be the D (6 bases). Germline V gene data show CDR1 as MNHEY and CDR2 as SVGEGT. The CDR3 spans 10 residues. The V gene lost 6 bases and the J gene lost 14 bases, with 11 bases spanning the gap. CDR3 bases: TGTGCCAGCAGGGGGGACTTCGAGTTCTTC. Its translation: CASRGDFEFF.

The V and J genes are TRBV29-1 and TRBJ2-4; TRBD1 might be the D (6 bases). Per germline, CDR1 SQVTM and CDR2 ANQGSEA. Trimming left V 6 bases short and J 9 bases short, with 12 bases between. The CDR3 has 11 amino acids. CDR3 amino acids: CSVPAQGIQYF. As DNA, the CDR3 is TGCAGCGTCCCCGCACAGGGCATTCAGTACTTC.

The chain couples TRBV14 to TRBJ2-1, with 7 bases fitting TRBD1. This CDR3 is built from 12 residues. CDR1 and CDR2 (germline): SGHDN, FVKESK. The junction had 7 bases not matched to a gene; V was cut back by 4 bases and J by 13 bases. The CDR3 DNA follows: TGTGCCAGCAGCCTGTCCGGGACAGTCCAGTTCTTC. Translation gives CASSLSGTVQFF.

V and J are TRBV7-2 and TRBJ2-5, with a weak D call TRBD1 (6 bases). The CDR3 runs 15 residues. Trimming cost V 3 bases and J 2 bases, with 13 bases left between them. CDR1 and CDR2 (germline): SGHTA, FQGNSA. CDR3 region: CASSLGRGSQETQYF. The CDR3 coding sequence is TGTGCCAGCAGCTTGGGCAGGGGCTCACAAGAGACCCAGTACTTC.

This chain links TRBV20-1 with TRBJ2-7; 11 nucleotides line up with TRBD2. The CDR3 has 15 residues. Losses at the gene ends were 0 bases for V and 4 bases for J; bases not matched to a gene: 5. Germline values: CDR1 DFQATT, CDR2 SNEGSKA (reference sequence). CDR3 sequence: CSAREASGRIYEQYF. CDR3 nucleotides: TGCAGTGCTAGAGAGGCTAGCGGGAGGATATACGAGCAGTACTTC.